Listed below are T cell receptor beta chains from one sample, sequenced in a study of breast tumors, draining lymph nodes, adjacent tissues. TCRdb used MiXCR to reprocess the multiplex PCR reads, holding one entry per CDR3 protein. The sample holds some 170,000 distinct CDR3 sequences, around 35% seen once. Sequencing used axillary lymph node tissue. The receptors stem from a female donor with breast cancer. Some clones in this sample may be carry-over from other donors' samples. CDR3s include the opening cysteine and the closing phenylalanine or tryptophan. A D gene is named only where the DNA matches it firmly. The size field is filled for only some rows; it gives once, few, many or a size class.

size	D	V	J	CDR3	DNA
many	TRBD1	TRBV18	TRBJ1-5	CASSPTGGSNQPQHF	TGTGCCAGCTCTCCGACAGGGGGTAGCAATCAGCCCCAGCATTTT
many	TRBD2	TRBV7-8	TRBJ2-2	CASSRTSLTGGELFF	TGTGCCAGCAGCCGGACTAGCTTGACTGGCGGGGAGCTGTTTTTT
NA	NA	TRBV7-2	TRBJ2-7	CASSWGSSYEQYF	TGTGCCAGCAGCTGGGGCAGCTCTTACGAGCAGTACTTC
many	TRBD1	TRBV30	TRBJ2-7	CAWKGTGGYEQYF	TGTGCCTGGAAAGGGACAGGGGGCTACGAGCAGTACTTC
few	TRBD1	TRBV28	TRBJ1-2	CASRPGGLNYGYTF	TGTGCCAGCAGGCCAGGGGGACTTAACTATGGCTACACCTTC
many	NA	TRBV7-7	TRBJ2-5	CASSSGVGAETQYF	TGTGCTAGCAGTTCAGGGGTCGGGGCAGAGACCCAGTACTTC
few	TRBD1	TRBV20-1	TRBJ2-7	CSASSRGLPYEQYF	TGCAGTGCTAGCTCCAGGGGGCTACCCTACGAGCAGTACTTC
many	NA	TRBV25-1	TRBJ2-1	CASSPTGSYNEQFF	TGTGCCAGCAGTCCTACAGGGTCCTACAATGAGCAGTTCTTC
many	TRBD1	TRBV2	TRBJ1-6	CASVTGQMNSPLHF	TGTGCCAGCGTCACGGGACAGATGAATTCACCCCTCCACTTT
NA	NA	TRBV2	TRBJ1-1	CASSEVVGRGAFF	TGTGCCAGCAGTGAAGTCGTGGGGCGTGGAGCTTTCTTT
few	TRBD1	TRBV5-6	TRBJ2-5	CASSPKGSGGLETQYF	TGTGCCAGCAGCCCGAAGGGCTCAGGGGGTCTTGAGACCCAGTACTTC
many	NA	TRBV28	TRBJ2-1	CASRLLYNEQFF	TGTGCCAGCCGACTACTCTACAATGAGCAGTTCTTC
many	NA	TRBV20-1	TRBJ2-5	CSARGQETQYF	TGCAGTGCTAGGGGTCAAGAGACCCAGTACTTC
many	NA	TRBV5-6	TRBJ2-3	CASSLRGISTDTQYF	TGTGCCAGCAGCTTGCGGGGGATTAGCACAGATACGCAGTATTTT
NA	NA	TRBV20-1	TRBJ1-6	CSARDWTDSDSPPHF	TGCAGTGCTAGGGACTGGACTGATTCGGATTCACCCCCCCACTTT
many	TRBD2	TRBV14	TRBJ2-7	CASSPRTSGSGEQYF	TGTGCCAGCAGCCCAAGGACTAGCGGGAGTGGCGAGCAGTACTTC
many	NA	TRBV7-9	TRBJ1-3	CASSSPDRAGGNTIYF	TGTGCCAGCAGCTCGCCGGATCGGGCAGGGGGAAACACCATATATTTT
many	TRBD1	TRBV7-2	TRBJ1-6	CASTIGQGAFNSPLHF	TGTGCCAGCACTATTGGACAGGGGGCCTTTAATTCACCCCTCCACTTT
NA	NA	TRBV20-1	TRBJ1-4	CSARDGRTPWDNEKLFF	TGCAGTGCTAGAGATGGGAGGACCCCCTGGGACAATGAAAAACTGTTTTTT
many	NA	TRBV7-6	TRBJ2-3	CASSLGPAPDTQYF	TGTGCCAGCAGCTTAGGTCCCGCCCCAGATACGCAGTATTTT
NA	TRBD2	TRBV6-2/TRBV6-3	TRBJ2-1	CASDPGGGRAPEQFF	TGTGCCAGTGACCCCGGGGGCGGGAGGGCCCCCGAGCAGTTCTTC
many	TRBD2	TRBV19	TRBJ2-7	CASSVGLAIEQYF	TGTGCCAGTAGTGTCGGACTAGCTATCGAGCAGTACTTC
many	NA	TRBV20-1	TRBJ2-3	CSRLAASSTDTQYF	TGCTCCCGACTGGCCGCCTCTAGCACAGATACGCAGTATTTT
NA	NA	TRBV7-4	TRBJ1-2	CASSLGGPTMGYPF	TGTGCCAGCAGCTTAGGGGGGCCCACCATGGGCTACCCCTTC
NA	NA	TRBV7-2	TRBJ2-3	CASSLGRATTGTDPQYF	TGTGCCAGCAGCCTCGGACGGGCAACCACTGGCACAGATCCGCAGTATTTT
many	NA	TRBV19	TRBJ2-7	CASSTQTAAYEQYF	TGTGCCAGTAGTACGCAGACGGCCGCCTACGAGCAGTACTTC
NA	NA	TRBV20-1	TRBJ1-4	CSARDSAGLYERLFF	TGCAGTGCTAGAGATTCGGCGGGACTTTATGAAAGACTGTTTTTT
NA	NA	TRBV12-3/TRBV12-4	TRBJ2-3	CASTTNTDTQYF	TGTGCCAGCACCACCAACACAGATACGCAGTATTTT
few	TRBD1	TRBV6-6	TRBJ2-6	CASSYRGTGVPSSGANVLTF	TGTGCCAGCAGTTACAGGGGGACAGGGGTCCCTAGCTCTGGGGCCAACGTCCTGACTTTC
many	TRBD2	TRBV9	TRBJ2-1	CASSVAGGSYNEQFF	TGTGCCAGCAGCGTAGCTGGCGGGAGCTACAATGAGCAGTTCTTC
many	NA	TRBV6-5	TRBJ2-7	CASRATAGYEQYF	TGTGCCAGCAGGGCGACAGCAGGCTACGAGCAGTACTTC
many	TRBD1	TRBV6-2/TRBV6-3	TRBJ2-3	CASSFLGGLDRDTQYF	TGTGCCAGCAGTTTCCTAGGGGGCTTGGATAGGGATACGCAGTATTTT
NA	NA	TRBV7-9	TRBJ2-2	CASSLGGRADTGELFF	TGTGCCAGCAGCCTGGGGGGCAGGGCGGACACCGGGGAGCTGTTTTTT
NA	TRBD1	TRBV6-1	TRBJ2-3	CASSHRQGASTQYF	TGTGCCAGCAGTCACCGCCAGGGGGCTAGTACGCAGTATTTT
many	TRBD1	TRBV6-2/TRBV6-3	TRBJ2-7	CASSYTPLGQGAEQYF	TGTGCCAGCAGTTACACCCCCCTGGGACAGGGGGCCGAGCAGTACTTC
many	NA	TRBV4-1	TRBJ1-3	CASSQLELTQNGNTIYF	TGCGCCAGCAGCCAACTGGAGCTCACCCAGAATGGAAACACCATATATTTT
NA	NA	TRBV10-1	TRBJ1-6	CASSHRVGSPLHF	TGCGCCAGCAGTCACAGGGTTGGATCACCCCTCCACTTT